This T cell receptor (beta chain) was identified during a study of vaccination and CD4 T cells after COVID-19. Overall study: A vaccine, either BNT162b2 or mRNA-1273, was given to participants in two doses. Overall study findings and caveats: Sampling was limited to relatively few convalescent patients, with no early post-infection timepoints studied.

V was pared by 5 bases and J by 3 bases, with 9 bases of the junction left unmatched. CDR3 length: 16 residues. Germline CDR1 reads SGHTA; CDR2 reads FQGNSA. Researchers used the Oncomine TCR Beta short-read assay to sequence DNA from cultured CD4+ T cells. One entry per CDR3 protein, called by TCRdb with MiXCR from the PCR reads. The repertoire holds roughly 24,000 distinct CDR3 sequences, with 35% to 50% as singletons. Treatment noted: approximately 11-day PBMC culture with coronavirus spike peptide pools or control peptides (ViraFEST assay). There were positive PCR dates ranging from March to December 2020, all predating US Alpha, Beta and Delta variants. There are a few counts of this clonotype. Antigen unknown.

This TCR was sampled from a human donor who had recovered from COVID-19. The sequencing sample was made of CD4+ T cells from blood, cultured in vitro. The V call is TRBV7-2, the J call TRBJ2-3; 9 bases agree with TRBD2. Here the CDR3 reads CASSPEASGMTDTQYF. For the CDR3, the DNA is TGTGCCAGCAGCCCGGAGGCTAGCGGGATGACAGATACGCAGTATTTT.